Shown below are 14 T cell receptor beta chains from a single sample sequenced in a study of monozygotic twins with inflammatory bowel disease. TCRdb processed the 5' RACE reads again and assigns one entry to each CDR3 protein, with no DNA. Across 420,000 or so distinct CDR3 sequences, the top ten clones capture 2.4% of the sample. Sequenced: blood. These receptors all stem from a human donor with ulcerative colitis or Crohn's disease, or a healthy co-twin of an affected twin (not recorded which).

The V gene is TRBV7-9, the J gene TRBJ2-3. Per germline, CDR1 SEHNR and CDR2 FQNEAQ (reference sequence). This CDR3 has 12 amino acids. This chain's CDR3 is CASSSSGDTQYF.

The rearrangement uses TRBV10-3 and TRBJ2-3; TCRdb's D gene call, TRBD2, goes unchecked for lack of DNA. The germline V gene encodes CDR1 ENHRY and CDR2 SYGVKD. The CDR3 loop spans 14 amino acids. CDR3 protein: CASLGGAGTDTQYF.

The chain has TRBV5-1 and TRBJ2-2; TCRdb gives TRBD1 as the D gene, but with no DNA this cannot be confirmed. The CDR3 loop spans 15 amino acids. Germline CDR1 SGHRS, CDR2 YFSETQ. This chain's CDR3 is CASSVQGQATGELFF.

The J gene is TRBJ2-5, the V gene TRBV20-1; TCRdb designates TRBD2, a call that cannot be tested without DNA. The germline V gene encodes CDR1 DFQATT and CDR2 SNEGSKA (reference sequence). CDR3 length: 14 amino acids. This chain's CDR3 is CSAPSASGQETQNF.

The chain couples TRBV13 to TRBJ2-3; TCRdb's D call of TRBD2 is untestable without DNA. Germline V CDR1 and CDR2: PRHDT, FYEKMQ (reference sequence). This CDR3 spans 16 amino acids. The CDR3 loop is CASSGRTSGGTDTQYF. Combining the CDR3 with reference TRBV13 and TRBJ2-3 gives the whole variable domain AAGVIQSPRHLIKEKRETATLKCYPIPRHDTVYWYQQGPGQDPQFLISFYEKMQSDKGSIPDRFSAQQFSDYHSELNMSSLELGDSALYFCASSGRTSGGTDTQYFGPGTRLTVL.

V gene TRBV2 combines with J gene TRBJ2-1. In germline, CDR1 is SNHLY, CDR2 FYNNEI. The CDR3 is 14 residues long. CDR3 amino acids: CASSEGHADNEQFF.

The CDR3 spells CATSRAVDRVSSYEQYF. The J gene is TRBJ2-7, the V gene TRBV15; the D gene TCRdb calls, TRBD1, cannot be checked with no DNA. Germline CDR1 reads LNHNV; CDR2 reads YYDKDF (reference sequence). There are 17 residues in the CDR3.

CDR3 region: CASSRDRGSVGYTF. The rearrangement links TRBV6-1 to TRBJ1-2; TCRdb indicates TRBD1, and absent DNA this call remains unverified. Per germline, CDR1 MNHNS and CDR2 SASEGT. There are 14 residues in the CDR3.

This rearrangement joins TRBV6-6 to TRBJ2-1; the TRBD1 assignment by TCRdb is unverifiable without DNA. Germline V gives CDR1 MNHNY, CDR2 SVGAGI (reference sequence). The CDR3 runs to 14 residues. The CDR3 loop reads CASRTGTGGNEQFF.

This chain uses TRBV2 with TRBJ1-2; TCRdb's D call, TRBD1, is unchecked because there is no DNA. The CDR3 extends over 13 amino acids. CDR1 and CDR2 from the germline V gene are SNHLY and FYNNEI. CDR3 loop: CASTDRVGHGYTF.

This chain joins TRBV5-1 and TRBJ2-1; no DNA is available, so the TRBD2 call from TCRdb remains unchecked. Per germline, CDR1 SGHRS and CDR2 YFSETQ. This CDR3 contains 19 residues. CDR3 residues: CASSLEGLAGGPSYNEQFF.

The chain has TRBV5-1 and TRBJ1-5. The CDR3 runs 15 residues. Germline V gene data show CDR1 as SGHRS and CDR2 as YFSETQ. This CDR3 is CASSLAPSSRQPQHF.

The genes are TRBV14 and TRBJ2-7. The CDR3 covers 14 residues. Per germline, CDR1 SGHDN and CDR2 FVKESK. This chain's CDR3 is CASSRSWSSYEQYF.

The genes are TRBV7-2 and TRBJ2-1. Germline assignment: CDR1 SGHTA and CDR2 FQGNSA. This CDR3 contains 15 residues. Here the CDR3 reads CASSLEDSSYNEQFF. Using reference TRBV7-2 and TRBJ2-1 for the parts outside the CDR3, the full variable domain is GAGVSQSPSNKVTEKGKDVELRCDPISGHTALYWYRQSLGQGLEFLIYFQGNSAPDKSGLPSDRFSAERTGGSVSTLTIQRTQQEDSAVYLCASSLEDSSYNEQFFGPGTRLTVL.